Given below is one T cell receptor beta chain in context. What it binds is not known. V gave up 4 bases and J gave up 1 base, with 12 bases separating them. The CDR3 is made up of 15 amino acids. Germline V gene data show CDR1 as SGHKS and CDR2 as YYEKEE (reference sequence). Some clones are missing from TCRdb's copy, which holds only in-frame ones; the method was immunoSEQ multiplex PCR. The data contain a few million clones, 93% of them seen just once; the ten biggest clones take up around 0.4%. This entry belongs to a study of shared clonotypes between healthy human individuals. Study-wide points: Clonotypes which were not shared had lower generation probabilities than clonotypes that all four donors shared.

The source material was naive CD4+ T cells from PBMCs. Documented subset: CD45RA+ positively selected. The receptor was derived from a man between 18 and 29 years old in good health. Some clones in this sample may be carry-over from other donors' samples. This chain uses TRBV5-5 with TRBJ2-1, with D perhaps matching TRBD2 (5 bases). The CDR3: CASSVDYPSYNEQFF. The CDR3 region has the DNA TGTGCCAGCAGCGTAGACTACCCTTCCTACAATGAGCAGTTCTTC.